The 3 T cell receptor beta chains below all came from one sample that was sequenced in a study of T-cell reconstitution after alpha-beta-depleted transplantation in children. Unique molecular identifiers featured in how the TCRbeta library was prepared. Each CDR3 protein gets one entry after TCRdb re-called the PCR reads with MiXCR. The sample contains around 400,000 distinct CDR3 sequences, under 13% of which appear only once. The sequencing here drew on PBMCs from the stem cell graft donor, taken from the stem cell graft. These receptors originate from a human donor who donated a stem cell graft to a child with acute myeloid leukemia.

This clonotype was detected ten times or more. The genes are TRBV20-1 and TRBJ2-5; D is possibly TRBD2 (6 bases). V dropped 6 bases and J dropped 2 bases, with 13 bases sitting between them. CDR3 length equals 13 residues. Germline V gene lookup returns CDR1 DFQATT and CDR2 SNEGSKA (reference sequence). The CDR3 nucleotides are TGCAGTGCGAGACCGGGACTTCAAGAGACCCAGTACTTC. Translation: CSARPGLQETQYF.

This chain uses TRBV6-2 or TRBV6-3 with TRBJ2-6; possibly TRBD1 or TRBD2 for D (6 bases each). The CDR3 spans 19 residues. V lost 2 bases to trimming and J lost 0 bases, with 17 bases between them. Per the germline V gene, CDR1 is MNHEY and CDR2 is SVGEGT. The CDR3 DNA sequence: TGTGCCAGCAGTTACCCGGCGGGGAGCAGGGGCTCTGGGGCCAACGTCCTGACTTTC. It translates to CASSYPAGSRGSGANVLTF.

This clonotype was counted between two and nine times. The rearrangement links TRBV9 to TRBJ2-5; possible D gene TRBD2, 7 bases. The length of the CDR3 is 15 residues. CDR1 and CDR2 from the germline V gene are SGDLS and YYNGEE. With 0 bases removed from V and 4 bases from J, the gap between germline ends came to 13 bases. CDR3 in DNA: TGTGCCAGCAGCGTAGGGGGGGGCCCCACAGAGACCCAGTACTTC. It yields the protein CASSVGGGPTETQYF. The whole variable domain, filled in from reference TRBV9 and TRBJ2-5, reads DSGVTQTPKHLITATGQRVTLRCSPRSGDLSVYWYQQSLDQGLQFLIQYYNGEERAKGNILERFSAQQFPDLHSELNLSSLELGDSALYFCASSVGGGPTETQYFGPGTRLLVL.